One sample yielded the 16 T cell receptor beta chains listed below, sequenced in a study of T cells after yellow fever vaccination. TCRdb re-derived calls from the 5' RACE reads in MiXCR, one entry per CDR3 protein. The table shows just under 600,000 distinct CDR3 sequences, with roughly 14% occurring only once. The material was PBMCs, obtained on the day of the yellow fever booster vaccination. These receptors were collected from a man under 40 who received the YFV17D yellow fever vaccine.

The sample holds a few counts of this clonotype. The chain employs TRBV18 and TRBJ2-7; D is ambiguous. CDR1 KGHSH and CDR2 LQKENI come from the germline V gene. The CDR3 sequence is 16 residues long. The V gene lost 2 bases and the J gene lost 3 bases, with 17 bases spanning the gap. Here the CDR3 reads CASSPEDRKTLYEQYF. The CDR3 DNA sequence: TGTGCCAGCTCACCAGAAGATAGGAAAACGCTCTACGAGCAGTACTTC.

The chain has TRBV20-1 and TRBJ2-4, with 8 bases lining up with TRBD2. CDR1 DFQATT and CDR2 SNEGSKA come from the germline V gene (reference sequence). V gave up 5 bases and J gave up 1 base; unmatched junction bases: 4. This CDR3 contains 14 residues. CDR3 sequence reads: CSAFVAGAKNIQYF. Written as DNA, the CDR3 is TGCAGTGCTTTCGTAGCGGGGGCCAAAAACATTCAGTACTTC.

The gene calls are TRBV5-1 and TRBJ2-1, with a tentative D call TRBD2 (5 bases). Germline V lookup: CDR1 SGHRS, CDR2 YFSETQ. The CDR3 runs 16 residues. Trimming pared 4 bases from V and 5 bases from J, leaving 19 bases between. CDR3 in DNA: TGCGCCAGCAGCCAAGGACCGCCCATCGGGAACAATGAGCAGTTCTTC. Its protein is CASSQGPPIGNNEQFF.

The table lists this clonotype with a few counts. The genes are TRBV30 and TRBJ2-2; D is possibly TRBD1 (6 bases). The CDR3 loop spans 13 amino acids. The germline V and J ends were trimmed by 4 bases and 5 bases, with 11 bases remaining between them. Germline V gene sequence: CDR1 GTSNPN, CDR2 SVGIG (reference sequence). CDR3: CAWNPGATGELFF. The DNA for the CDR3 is TGTGCCTGGAACCCAGGGGCAACCGGGGAGCTGTTTTTT. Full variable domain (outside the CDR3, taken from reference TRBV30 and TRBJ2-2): SQTIHQWPATLVQPVGSPLSLECTVEGTSNPNLYWYRQAAGRGLQLLFYSVGIGQISSEVPQNLSASRPQDRQFILSSKKLLLSDSGFYLCAWNPGATGELFFGEGSRLTVL.

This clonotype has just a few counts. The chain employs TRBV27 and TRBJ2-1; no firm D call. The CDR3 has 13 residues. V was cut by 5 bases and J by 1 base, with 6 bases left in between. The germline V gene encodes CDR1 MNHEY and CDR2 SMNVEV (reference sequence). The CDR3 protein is CASSQYSYNEQFF. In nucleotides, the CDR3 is TGTGCCAGCAGTCAATATTCCTACAATGAGCAGTTCTTC.

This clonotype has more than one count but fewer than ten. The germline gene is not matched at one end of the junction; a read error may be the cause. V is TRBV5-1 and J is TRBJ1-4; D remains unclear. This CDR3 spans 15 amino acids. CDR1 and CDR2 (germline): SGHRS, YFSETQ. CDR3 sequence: CASSTLPRRNGKLFF. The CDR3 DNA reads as TGCGCCAGCAGCACCCTTCCAAGGAGGAATGGAAAACTGTTTTTT. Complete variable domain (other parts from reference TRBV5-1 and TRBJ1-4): KAGVTQTPRYLIKTRGQQVTLSCSPISGHRSVSWYQQTPGQGLQFLFEYFSETQRNKGNFPGRFSGRQFSNSRSEMNVSTLELGDSALYLCASSTLPRRNGKLFFGSGTQLSVL.

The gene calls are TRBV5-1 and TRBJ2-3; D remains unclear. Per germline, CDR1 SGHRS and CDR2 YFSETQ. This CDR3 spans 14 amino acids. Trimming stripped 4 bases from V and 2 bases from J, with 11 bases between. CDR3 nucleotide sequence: TGCGCCAGCAGCCCATTCTTAGACACAGATACGCAGTATTTT. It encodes CASSPFLDTDTQYF.

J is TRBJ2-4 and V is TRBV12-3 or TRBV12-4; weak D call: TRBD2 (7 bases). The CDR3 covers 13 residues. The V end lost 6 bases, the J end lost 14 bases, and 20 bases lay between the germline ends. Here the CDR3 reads CASSRVRGGVEYF. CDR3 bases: TGTGCCAGCAGCCGAGTTAGGGGGGGGGTTGAGTACTTC.

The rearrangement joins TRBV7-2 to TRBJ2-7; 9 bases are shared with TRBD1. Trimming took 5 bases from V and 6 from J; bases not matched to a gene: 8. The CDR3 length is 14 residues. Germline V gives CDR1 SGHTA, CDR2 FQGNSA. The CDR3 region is CASSAGQGSGEQYF. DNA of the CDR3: TGTGCCAGCAGCGCGGGACAGGGTAGTGGCGAGCAGTACTTC.

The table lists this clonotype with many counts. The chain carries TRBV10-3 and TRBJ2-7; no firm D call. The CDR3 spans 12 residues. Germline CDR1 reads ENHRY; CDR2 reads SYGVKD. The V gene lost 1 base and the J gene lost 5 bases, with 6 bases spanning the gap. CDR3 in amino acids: CAISEWQNEQYF. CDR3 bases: TGTGCCATCAGTGAGTGGCAGAACGAGCAGTACTTC.

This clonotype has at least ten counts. The CDR3 region is CASSPDRYQETQYF. The CDR3 coding sequence is TGTGCCAGCTCACCTGACCGGTACCAAGAGACCCAGTACTTC. The chain uses TRBV18 and TRBJ2-5; D is uncertain. The CDR3 runs 14 residues. The V and J ends lost 3 bases and 0 bases respectively, with 8 bases between them. Germline CDR1 is KGHSH and CDR2 is LQKENI. The full variable domain, in which reference TRBV18 and TRBJ2-5 provide the parts outside the CDR3, is NAGVMQNPRHLVRRRGQEARLRCSPMKGHSHVYWYRQLPEEGLKFMVYLQKENIIDESGMPKERFSAEFPKEGPSILRIQQVVRGDSAAYFCASSPDRYQETQYFGPGTRLLVL.

In DNA, the CDR3 is TGTGCCAGCAGCCAAAGGGAGGACAGTTACTCCTACGAGCAGTACTTC. This codes for CASSQREDSYSYEQYF. The chain couples TRBV3-1 to TRBJ2-7; D may correspond to TRBD1 or TRBD2 (6 bases each). V was shortened by 2 bases and J by 0 bases, with 14 bases between the two germline ends. Per germline, CDR1 LGHDT and CDR2 YNNKEL (reference sequence). The CDR3 loop spans 16 amino acids.

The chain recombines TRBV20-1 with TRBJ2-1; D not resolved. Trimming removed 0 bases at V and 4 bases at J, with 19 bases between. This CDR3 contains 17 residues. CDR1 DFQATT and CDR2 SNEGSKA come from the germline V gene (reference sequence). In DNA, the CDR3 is TGCAGTGCTAGAGATGCGATCCCCTCATACCCATACAATGAGCAGTTCTTC. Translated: CSARDAIPSYPYNEQFF.

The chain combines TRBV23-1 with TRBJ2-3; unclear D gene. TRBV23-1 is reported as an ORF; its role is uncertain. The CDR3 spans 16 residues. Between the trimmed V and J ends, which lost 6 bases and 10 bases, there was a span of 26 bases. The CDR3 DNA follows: TGCGCCAGCAGCTCCTTACAATATCCACTTAGTCGCCCGCAGTATTTT. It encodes CASSSLQYPLSRPQYF.

CDR3 sequence: CASSLGVQGWADTQYF. Written as DNA, the CDR3 is TGTGCCAGCAGTTTAGGGGTACAGGGTTGGGCAGATACGCAGTATTTT. The V and J genes are TRBV12-3 or TRBV12-4 and TRBJ2-3; maybe TRBD1 (6 bases). The CDR3 spans 16 residues. The V end lost 1 base, the J end lost 4 bases, and 15 bases lay between the germline ends.

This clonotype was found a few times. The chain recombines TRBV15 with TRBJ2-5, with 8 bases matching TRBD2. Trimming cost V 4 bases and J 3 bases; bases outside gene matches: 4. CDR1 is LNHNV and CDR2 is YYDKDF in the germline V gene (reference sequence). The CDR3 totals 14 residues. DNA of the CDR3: TGTGCCACCAGCAAGCCCGGGGGGGAAGAGACCCAGTACTTC. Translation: CATSKPGGEETQYF. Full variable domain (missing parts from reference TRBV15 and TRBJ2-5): DAMVIQNPRYQVTQFGKPVTLSCSQTLNHNVMYWYQQKSSQAPKLLFHYYDKDFNNEADTPDNFQSRRPNTSFCFLDIRSPGLGDTAMYLCATSKPGGEETQYFGPGTRLLVL.